This TCR beta chain was obtained from a study of shared clonotypes between healthy human individuals. Data came from immunoSEQ multiplex PCR; TCRdb stores just in-frame clones and leaves some out. The sample records 2 million to 2.5 million clones, 95% being singletons. This clone was found once. With 1 base removed from V and 2 bases from J, the gap between germline ends came to 5 bases. CDR1 is SGHTA and CDR2 is FQGTGA in the germline V gene. The CDR3 runs 13 residues. The genes are TRBV7-3 and TRBJ1-2, with D unclear. The receptor comes from a man younger than 35 in good health. Sequences were obtained from naive CD4+ T cells sorted from blood. Subset in this sample: CD45RA+ positively selected. Written as DNA, the CDR3 is TGTGCCAGCAGCTTAAACGGAAACTATGGCTACACCTTC. This translates into CASSLNGNYGYTF.